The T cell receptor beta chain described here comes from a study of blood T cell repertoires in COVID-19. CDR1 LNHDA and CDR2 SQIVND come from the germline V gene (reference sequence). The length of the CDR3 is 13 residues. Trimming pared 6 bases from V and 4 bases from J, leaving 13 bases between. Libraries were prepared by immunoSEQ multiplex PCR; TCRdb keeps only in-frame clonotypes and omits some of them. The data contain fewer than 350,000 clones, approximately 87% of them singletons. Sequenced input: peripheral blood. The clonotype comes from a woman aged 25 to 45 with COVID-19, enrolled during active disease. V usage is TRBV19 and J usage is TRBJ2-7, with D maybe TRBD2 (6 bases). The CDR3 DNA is TGTGCCAGTAGGGGCGGGGATGGATACGAGCAGTACTTC. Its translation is CASRGGDGYEQYF.